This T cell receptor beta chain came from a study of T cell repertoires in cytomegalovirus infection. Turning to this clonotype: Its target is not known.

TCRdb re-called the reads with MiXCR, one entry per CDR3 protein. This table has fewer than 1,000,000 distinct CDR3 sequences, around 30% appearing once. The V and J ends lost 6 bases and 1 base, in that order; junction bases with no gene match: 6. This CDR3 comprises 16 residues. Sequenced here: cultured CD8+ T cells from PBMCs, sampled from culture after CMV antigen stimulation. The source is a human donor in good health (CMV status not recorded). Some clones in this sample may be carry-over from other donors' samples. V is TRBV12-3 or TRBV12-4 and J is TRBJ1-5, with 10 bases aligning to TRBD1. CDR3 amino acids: CASSDRGRGSNQPQHF. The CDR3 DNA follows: TGTGCCAGCAGCGACAGGGGGCGAGGAAGCAATCAGCCCCAGCATTTT.